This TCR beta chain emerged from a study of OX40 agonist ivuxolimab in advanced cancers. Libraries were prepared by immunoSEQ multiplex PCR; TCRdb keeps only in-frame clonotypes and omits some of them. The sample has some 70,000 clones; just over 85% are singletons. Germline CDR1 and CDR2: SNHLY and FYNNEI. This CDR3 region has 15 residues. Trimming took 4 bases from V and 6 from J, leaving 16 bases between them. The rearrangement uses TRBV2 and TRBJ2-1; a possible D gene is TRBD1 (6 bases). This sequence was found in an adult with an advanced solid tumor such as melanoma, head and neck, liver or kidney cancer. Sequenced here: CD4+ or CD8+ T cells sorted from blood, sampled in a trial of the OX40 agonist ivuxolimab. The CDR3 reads CASSGGLAMGNEQFF. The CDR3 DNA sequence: TGTGCCAGCAGTGGGGGGCTAGCTATGGGCAATGAGCAGTTCTTC. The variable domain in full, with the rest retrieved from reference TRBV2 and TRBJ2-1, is EPEVTQTPSHQVTQMGQEVILRCVPISNHLYFYWYRQILGQKVEFLVSFYNNEISEKSEIFDDQFSVERPDGSNFTLKIRSTKLEDSAMYFCASSGGLAMGNEQFFGPGTRLTVL.